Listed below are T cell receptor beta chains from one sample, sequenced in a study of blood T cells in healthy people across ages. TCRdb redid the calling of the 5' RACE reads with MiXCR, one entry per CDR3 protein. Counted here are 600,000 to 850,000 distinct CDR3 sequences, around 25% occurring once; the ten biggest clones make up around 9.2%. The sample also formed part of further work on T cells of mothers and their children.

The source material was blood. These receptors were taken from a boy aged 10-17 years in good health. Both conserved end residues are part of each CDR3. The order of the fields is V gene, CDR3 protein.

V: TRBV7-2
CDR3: CASSLFLNPEAFF

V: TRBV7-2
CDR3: CASSSSGRPYGYTF

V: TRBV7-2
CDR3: CASSLESSNYGYTF

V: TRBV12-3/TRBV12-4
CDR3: CASRGASVEPEKLFF

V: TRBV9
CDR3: CASSAGERNTIYF

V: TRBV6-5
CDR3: CASSDTGTYSEAFF

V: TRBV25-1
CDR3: CASRPPGVPEQFF

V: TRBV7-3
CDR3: CASSLMAASYEQYF

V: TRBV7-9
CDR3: CASSLRPNEQYF

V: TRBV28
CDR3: CASSFQAQPSYEQYF

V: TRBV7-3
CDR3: CASSRQAQETQYF

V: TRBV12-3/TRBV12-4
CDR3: CASSLALWGAGELFF

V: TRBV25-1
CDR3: CASSEFFTSGTGLSF

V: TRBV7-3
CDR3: CASSLTAGRSYNEQFF

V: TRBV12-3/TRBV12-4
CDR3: CASSFRGGPLLRETQYF

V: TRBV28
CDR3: CASTNRQEGYEQYF

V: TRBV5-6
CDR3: CASSFEGLMNTEAFF

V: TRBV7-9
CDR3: CASSLVSTTDTQYF

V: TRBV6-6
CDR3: CASSSSGQGAVEQYF

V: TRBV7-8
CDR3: CASSPIAGQGYEQYF

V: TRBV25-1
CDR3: CASSDSQGWNEQFF

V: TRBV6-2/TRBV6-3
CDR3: CASSYSRTSEDNEQFF

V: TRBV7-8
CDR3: CASSSTGSVGPGYTF

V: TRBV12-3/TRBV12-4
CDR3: CASSLVLSGSKYF

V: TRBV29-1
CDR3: CSALSTAAKNIQYF

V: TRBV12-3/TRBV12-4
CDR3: CASSPGQGKAFF

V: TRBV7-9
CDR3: CASSLGGGVMNEQFF

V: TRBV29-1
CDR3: CSVGKRDQETQYF

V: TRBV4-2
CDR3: CASSQDRGNEQYF

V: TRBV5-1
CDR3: CASRVQGSTDTQYF

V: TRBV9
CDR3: CASSRGGGRTDTQYF

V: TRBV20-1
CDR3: CSARDGGALETQYF

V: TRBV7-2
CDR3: CASSWQGTREFNYGYTF

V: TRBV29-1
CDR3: CSVLPDRAPETQYF

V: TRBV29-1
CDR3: CSVDHGSEQYF

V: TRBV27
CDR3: CAGSLTGWNTEAFF

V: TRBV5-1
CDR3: CASSLRADSQRSGANVLTF

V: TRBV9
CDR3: CASSALPGQGEGEQYF

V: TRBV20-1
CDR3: CSARVPAGELNEQFF

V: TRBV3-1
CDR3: CASSPAVYGTIYF

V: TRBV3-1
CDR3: CASSQSLGVWEQYF

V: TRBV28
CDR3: CASSLFGGGGIQYF

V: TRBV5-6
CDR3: CASSLDWVLREPNSYEQYF

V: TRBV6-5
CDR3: CASRITGGSSSYEQYF

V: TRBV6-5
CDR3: CASSYSTLAGKHGYTF

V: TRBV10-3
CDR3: CATAQGETEAFF

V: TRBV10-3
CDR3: CAISEVQGGYTF